This TCR beta chain was recorded in a study of cytomegalovirus exposure and HLA in healthy donors. General study findings and limits: Later analysis indicated greater clonal expansion among HLA-associated TCR beta chains than among equally common other chains.

To note about this clone: Its matching antigen is unknown.

Donors had nominal health at sampling but likely had unrecorded immune exposures. The PCR had 60 Vbeta and 13 Jbeta primers. Method: immunoSEQ multiplex PCR; TCRdb's copy keeps in-frame clones and lacks some. The sample gives approximately 70,000 clones, about 67% of which show up once; around 7.6% is in the top ten. Germline V gene lookup returns CDR1 MDHEN and CDR2 SYDVKM. Trimming shortened V by 11 bases and J by 4 bases, and 11 bases separated the two germline ends. The CDR3 length is 11 residues. The rearrangement uses TRBV28 and TRBJ1-1; maybe TRBD1 (5 bases). The sample comprised PBMCs. This TCR came from a man aged 40-49 years in good health and CMV-seropositive. This CDR3 reads CAGAQGTEAFF. DNA of the CDR3: TGTGCCGGGGCCCAGGGCACTGAAGCTTTCTTT. The variable domain in full, completed from reference TRBV28 and TRBJ1-1, reads DVKVTQSSRYLVKRTGEKVFLECVQDMDHENMFWYRQDPGLGLRLIYFSYDVKMKEKGDIPEGYSVSREKKERFSLILESASTNQTSMYLCAGAQGTEAFFGQGTRLTVV.